This TCR beta chain was retrieved from a study of blood T cell repertoires in COVID-19. Study context: PBMCs, B-cell-depleted T cells, or T cells were the source of the cDNA or gDNA that made up the material.

All enrollees were roughly 18 to 95 years old and from some 24 US areas. In assigning cohorts, the study relied on participant-reported clinical history. In its sample, this clone was seen a few times. This table comes from immunoSEQ multiplex PCR, and its TCRdb copy is limited to in-frame clones, with some not included. The repertoire has about 63,000 clones, roughly 80% of them found once; the top ten carry 3% to 4.5%. Germline lookup yields CDR1 SGHNT and CDR2 YENEEA. Trimming pared 5 bases from V and 3 bases from J, leaving 13 bases between. The CDR3 has 15 residues. The chain recombines TRBV11-3 with TRBJ1-4; D possibly corresponds to TRBD1 (6 bases). This sequence was found in a woman in her thirties or forties with acute COVID-19. Specimen: PBMCs or T cells enriched from blood (not recorded which). For the CDR3, the DNA is TGTGCCAGCAGCCCCTACAGGGTAGCTAATGAAAAACTGTTTTTT. Its protein is CASSPYRVANEKLFF.